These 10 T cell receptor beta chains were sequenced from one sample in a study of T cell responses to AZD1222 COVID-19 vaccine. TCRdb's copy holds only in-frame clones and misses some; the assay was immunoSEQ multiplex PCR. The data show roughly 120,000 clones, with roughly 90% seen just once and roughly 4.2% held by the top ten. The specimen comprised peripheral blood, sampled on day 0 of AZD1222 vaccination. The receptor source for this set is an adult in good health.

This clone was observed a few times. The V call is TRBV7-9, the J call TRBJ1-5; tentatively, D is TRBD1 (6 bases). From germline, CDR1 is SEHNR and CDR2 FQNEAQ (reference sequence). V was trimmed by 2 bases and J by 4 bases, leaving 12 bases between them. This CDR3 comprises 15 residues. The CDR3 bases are TGTGCCAGCAGCTTATACGGGGGCAAAAATCAGCCCCAGCATTTT. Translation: CASSLYGGKNQPQHF.

CDR3 in DNA: TGTGCCAGTAGTCCCGGCGGGGCTGGGGCCAACGTCCTGACTTTC. It yields the protein CASSPGGAGANVLTF. J is TRBJ2-6 and V is TRBV19; TRBD2 is a possible D gene (6 bases). The length of the CDR3 is 15 residues. Between the trimmed V and J ends, which lost 5 bases and 2 bases, there was a span of 10 bases. Per the germline V gene, CDR1 is LNHDA and CDR2 is SQIVND (reference sequence).

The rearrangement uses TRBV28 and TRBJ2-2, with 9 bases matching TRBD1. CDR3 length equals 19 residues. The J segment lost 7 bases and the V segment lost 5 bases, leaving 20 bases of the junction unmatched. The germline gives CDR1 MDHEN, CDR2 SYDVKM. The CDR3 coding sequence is TGTGCCAGCAGTCACGCCCTTGGGACAGGGTACAGTCGCATCGGGGAGCTGTTTTTT. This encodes CASSHALGTGYSRIGELFF.

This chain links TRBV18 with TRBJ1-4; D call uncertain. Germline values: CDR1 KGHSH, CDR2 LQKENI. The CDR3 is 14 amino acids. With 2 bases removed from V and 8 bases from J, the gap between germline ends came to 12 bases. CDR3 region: CASSPLGLREKLFF. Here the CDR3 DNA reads TGTGCCAGCTCACCATTGGGCCTTAGGGAAAAACTGTTTTTT. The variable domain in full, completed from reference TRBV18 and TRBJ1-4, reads NAGVMQNPRHLVRRRGQEARLRCSPMKGHSHVYWYRQLPEEGLKFMVYLQKENIIDESGMPKERFSAEFPKEGPSILRIQQVVRGDSAAYFCASSPLGLREKLFFGSGTQLSVL.

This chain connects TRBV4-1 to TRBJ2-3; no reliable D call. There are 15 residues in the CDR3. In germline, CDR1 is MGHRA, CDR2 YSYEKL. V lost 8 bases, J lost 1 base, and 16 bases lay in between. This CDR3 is CASSTETHRTDTQYF. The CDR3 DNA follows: TGCGCCAGCTCCACAGAAACCCATCGCACAGATACGCAGTATTTT.

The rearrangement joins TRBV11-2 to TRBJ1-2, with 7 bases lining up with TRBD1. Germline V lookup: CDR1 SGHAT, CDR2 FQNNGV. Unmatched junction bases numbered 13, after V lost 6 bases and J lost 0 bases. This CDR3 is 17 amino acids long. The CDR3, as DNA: TGTGCCAGCAGGGCGAAAACAGGGGCGCGGACTAACTATGGCTACACCTTC. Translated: CASRAKTGARTNYGYTF.

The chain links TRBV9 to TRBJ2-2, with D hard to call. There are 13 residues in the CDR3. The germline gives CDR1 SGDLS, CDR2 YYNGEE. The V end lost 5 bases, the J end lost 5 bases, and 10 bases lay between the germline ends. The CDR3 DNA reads TGTGCCAGCAGTTCTCAGGCAACCGGGGAGCTGTTTTTT. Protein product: CASSSQATGELFF. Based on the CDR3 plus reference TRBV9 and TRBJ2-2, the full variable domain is DSGVTQTPKHLITATGQRVTLRCSPRSGDLSVYWYQQSLDQGLQFLIQYYNGEERAKGNILERFSAQQFPDLHSELNLSSLELGDSALYFCASSSQATGELFFGEGSRLTVL.

The CDR3 bases are TGTGCCATCAGGGGAACAGGGGGGAACACCGGGGAGCTGTTTTTT. Encoded protein: CAIRGTGGNTGELFF. The chain combines TRBV10-3 with TRBJ2-2; 8 bases map to TRBD1. CDR1 is ENHRY, CDR2 SYGVKD, per germline. This CDR3 is built from 15 residues. The V segment lost 6 bases and the J segment 1 base; nucleotides outside the gene matches: 4.

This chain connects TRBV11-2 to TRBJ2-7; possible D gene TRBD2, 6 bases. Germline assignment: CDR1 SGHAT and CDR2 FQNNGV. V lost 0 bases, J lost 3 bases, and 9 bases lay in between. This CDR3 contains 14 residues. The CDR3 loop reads CASSLDGRLYEQYF. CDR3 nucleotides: TGTGCCAGCAGCTTAGACGGGAGACTCTACGAGCAGTACTTC.

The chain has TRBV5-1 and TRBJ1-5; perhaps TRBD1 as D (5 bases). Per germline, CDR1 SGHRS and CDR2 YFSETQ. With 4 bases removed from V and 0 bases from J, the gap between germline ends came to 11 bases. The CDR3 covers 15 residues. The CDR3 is CASSGGSGSNQPQHF. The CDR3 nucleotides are TGCGCCAGCAGCGGGGGTTCGGGTAGCAATCAGCCCCAGCATTTT.